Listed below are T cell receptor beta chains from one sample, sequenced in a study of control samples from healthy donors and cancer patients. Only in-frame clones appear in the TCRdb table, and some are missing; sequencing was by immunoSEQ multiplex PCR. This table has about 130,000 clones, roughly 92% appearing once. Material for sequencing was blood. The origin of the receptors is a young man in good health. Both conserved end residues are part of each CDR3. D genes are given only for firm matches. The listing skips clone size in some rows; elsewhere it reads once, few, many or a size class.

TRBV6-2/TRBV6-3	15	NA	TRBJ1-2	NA	TGTGCCAGCAGTTACCGGGACATAGAATTCTATGGCTACACCTTC	CASSYRDIEFYGYTF
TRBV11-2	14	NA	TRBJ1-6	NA	TGTGCCAGCAGCTTACAAGGTGGTAATTCACCCCTCCACTTT	CASSLQGGNSPLHF
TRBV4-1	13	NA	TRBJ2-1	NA	TGCGCCAGCAGCCACTCGGGGGCCGGTGAGCAGTTCTTC	CASSHSGAGEQFF
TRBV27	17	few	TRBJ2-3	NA	TGTGCCAGCTCGTTAAAATCGACCGGACAGAGGTCAGATACGCAGTATTTT	CASSLKSTGQRSDTQYF
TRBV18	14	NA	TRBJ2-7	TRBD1	TGTGCCAGCTCACCCGGGACAGGGGGATACGAGCAGTACTTC	CASSPGTGGYEQYF
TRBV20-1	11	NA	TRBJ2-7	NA	TGCAGTGCTACACTAGACTACGAGCAGTACTTC	CSATLDYEQYF
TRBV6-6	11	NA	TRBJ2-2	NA	TGTGCCAGCAGCCCATCCGGGGAGCTGTTTTTT	CASSPSGELFF
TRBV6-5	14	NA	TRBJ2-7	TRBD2	TGTGCCAGCGCACCGGGGGGGCCCCTCTACGAGCAGTACTTC	CASAPGGPLYEQYF
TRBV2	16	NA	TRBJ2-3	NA	TGTGCCAGCAGTGAAATACAGCATCTGAGCACAGATACGCAGTATTTT	CASSEIQHLSTDTQYF
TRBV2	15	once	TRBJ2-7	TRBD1	TGTGCCAGCAGTGAGTCCAGGGGGCCTGGATACGAGCAGTACTTC	CASSESRGPGYEQYF
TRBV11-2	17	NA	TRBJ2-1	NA	TGTGCCAGCACCATGATATCGTTCGGGGCGCCCTACAATGAGCAGTTCTTC	CASTMISFGAPYNEQFF
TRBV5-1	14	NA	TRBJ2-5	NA	TGCGCCAGCAGCTTAGGAGGGGCCCGAGAGACCCAGTACTTC	CASSLGGARETQYF
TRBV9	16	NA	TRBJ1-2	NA	TGTGCCAGCAGCACCGAAACAGGGAGGATCAGCTATGGCTACACCTTC	CASSTETGRISYGYTF
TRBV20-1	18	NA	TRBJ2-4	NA	TGCAGTGCTAGTCCCAGATACACCGGGGCCCTCACCAAAAACATTCAGTACTTC	CSASPRYTGALTKNIQYF
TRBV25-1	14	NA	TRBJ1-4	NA	TGTGCCAGCAGTCTCGGGATTAAGGAAGAAAAACTGTTTTTT	CASSLGIKEEKLFF
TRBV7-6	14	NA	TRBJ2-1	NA	TGTGCCAGCAGCTCTCCCGACAGGATGAATGAGCAGTTCTTC	CASSSPDRMNEQFF
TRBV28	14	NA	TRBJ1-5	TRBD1	TGTGCCAGCAGTTTAGCAGGGGGCGGTCAGCCCCAGCATTTT	CASSLAGGGQPQHF
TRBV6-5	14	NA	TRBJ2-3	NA	TGTGCCAGCAGTTACGACAGTTCCACAGATACGCAGTATTTT	CASSYDSSTDTQYF
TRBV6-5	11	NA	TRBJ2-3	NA	TGTGCCTCGGGCCCCACAGATACGCAGTATTTT	CASGPTDTQYF
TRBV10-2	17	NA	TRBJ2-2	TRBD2	TGCGCCAGCAATAGAAGGGTGGCTAGCGGGGGAAGCAGGGAGCTGTTTTTT	CASNRRVASGGSRELFF
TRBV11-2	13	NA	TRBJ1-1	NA	TGTGCCAGCAGCTTCGGAGGGGCGCGGCGGGCTTTCTTT	CASSFGGARRAFF
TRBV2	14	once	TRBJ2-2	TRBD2	TGTGCCAGCAGTGATAGCGGGGGGCTCGGGGAGCTGTTTTTT	CASSDSGGLGELFF
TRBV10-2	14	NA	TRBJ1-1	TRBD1	TGCGCCAGCAGAGAGGGACAGTTAAACACTGAAGCTTTCTTT	CASREGQLNTEAFF
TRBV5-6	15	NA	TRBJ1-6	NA	TGTGCCAGCAGCTTGGCAGGCAGGGTCCAATCACCCCTCCACTTT	CASSLAGRVQSPLHF
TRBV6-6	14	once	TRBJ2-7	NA	TGTGCCAGCCGGGACTCCCTTTCGTTAGGCGAGCAGTACTTC	CASRDSLSLGEQYF
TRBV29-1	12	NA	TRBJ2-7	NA	TGCAGCGTTGAAGAGGGGGCCGGCGAGCAGTACTTC	CSVEEGAGEQYF
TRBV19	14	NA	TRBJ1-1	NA	TGTGCCAGTAGTCCCCGGGCCGTGGCCACTGAAGCTTTCTTT	CASSPRAVATEAFF
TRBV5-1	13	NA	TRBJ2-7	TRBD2	TGCGCCAGCAGCGCCGGGACTACCTACGAGCAGTACTTC	CASSAGTTYEQYF
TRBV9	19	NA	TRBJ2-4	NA	TGTGCCAGCAGCGTAGGGCCCGAAAGGGGGGGGCTAGCCAAAAACATTCAGTACTTC	CASSVGPERGGLAKNIQYF
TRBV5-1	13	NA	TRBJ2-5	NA	TGCGCCAGCAGCTTGGGAAACCAAGAGACCCAGTACTTC	CASSLGNQETQYF
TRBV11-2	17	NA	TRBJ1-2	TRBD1	TGTGCCAGCAGCCCCACCCGGGACAGGGGGGTCGGCTATGGCTACACCTTC	CASSPTRDRGVGYGYTF
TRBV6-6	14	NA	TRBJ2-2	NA	TGTGCCAGCAGTTACTCGTCAGGGCACGGGGAGCTGTTTTTT	CASSYSSGHGELFF
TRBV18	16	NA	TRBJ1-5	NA	TGTGCCAGCTCACACATGACGGTGAAGGAAAATCAGCCCCAGCATTTT	CASSHMTVKENQPQHF
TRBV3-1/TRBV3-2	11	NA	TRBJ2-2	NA	TGTGCCAGCAGCCAGCAAGGGGAGCTGTTTTTT	CASSQQGELFF
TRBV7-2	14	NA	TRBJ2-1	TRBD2	TGTGCCAGCAGCACTCGGGACTACAAGAATGAGCAGTTCTTC	CASSTRDYKNEQFF
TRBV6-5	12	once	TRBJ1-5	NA	TGTGCCAGCAGTTACTCGGGTGGCCCCCAGCATTTT	CASSYSGGPQHF
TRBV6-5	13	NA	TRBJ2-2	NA	TGTGCCAGCTTTCGGGACCACACCGGGGAGCTGTTTTTT	CASFRDHTGELFF
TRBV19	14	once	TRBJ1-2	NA	TGTGCCAGTAGTGGAGGCAGGGTCGCCTATGGCTACACCTTC	CASSGGRVAYGYTF
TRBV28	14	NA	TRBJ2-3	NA	TGTGCCAGCAGTTTAACTATCCTGGAGAATACGCAGTATTTT	CASSLTILENTQYF
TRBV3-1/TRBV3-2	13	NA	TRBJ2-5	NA	TGTGCCAGCAGCCAAGGACACCAAGAGACCCAGTACTTC	CASSQGHQETQYF
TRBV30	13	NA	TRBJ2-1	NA	TGTGCCTGGAAAGGGGGTACCTACAATGAGCAGTTCTTC	CAWKGGTYNEQFF
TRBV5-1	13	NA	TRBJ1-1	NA	TGCGCCAGCAGCGGTACACTGCATGAGGAAGCTTTCTTT	CASSGTLHEEAFF
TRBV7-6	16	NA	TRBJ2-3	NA	TGTGCCAGCAGCGCCCTTTCGGGGGCCAACACAGATACGCAGTATTTT	CASSALSGANTDTQYF
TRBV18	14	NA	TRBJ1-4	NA	TGTGCCAGCTCACCTACTCCGGAAGGTGAAAAACTGTTTTTT	CASSPTPEGEKLFF
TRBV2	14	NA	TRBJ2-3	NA	TGTGCCAGCAGTGAGAGGCGGAGCACAGATACGCAGTATTTT	CASSERRSTDTQYF
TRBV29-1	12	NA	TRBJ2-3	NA	TGCAGCGCCCTTAGTGGGTCAGATACGCAGTATTTT	CSALSGSDTQYF
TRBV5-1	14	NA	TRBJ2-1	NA	TGCGCCAGCAGCCTACCCGGGGCCTACAATGAGCAGTTCTTC	CASSLPGAYNEQFF
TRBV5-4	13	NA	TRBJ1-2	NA	TGTGCCAGCAGCCCGGACACAAACTATGGCTACACCTTC	CASSPDTNYGYTF
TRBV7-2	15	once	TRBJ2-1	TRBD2	TGTGCCAGCATCCAAAGCGGGGGGGAGTACATTGAGCAGTTCTTC	CASIQSGGEYIEQFF
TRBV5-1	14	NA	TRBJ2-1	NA	TGCGCCAGCTCGGCACAGGCCTCCTACAATGAGCAGTTCTTC	CASSAQASYNEQFF
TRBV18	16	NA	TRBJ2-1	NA	TGTGCCAGCTCACCAACCGACAGCGACTCCTACAATGAGCAGTTCTTC	CASSPTDSDSYNEQFF
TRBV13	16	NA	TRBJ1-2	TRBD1	TGTGCCAGCAGCTTAGGGGGGACAGGGGGCAACTATGGCTACACCTTC	CASSLGGTGGNYGYTF
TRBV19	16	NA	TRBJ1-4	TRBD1	TGTGCCAGTAGTAATCAGGGGGTGCAAACTAATGAAAAACTGTTTTTT	CASSNQGVQTNEKLFF
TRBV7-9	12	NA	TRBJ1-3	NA	TGTGCCAATCCGGGACCTGGAAACACCATATATTTT	CANPGPGNTIYF
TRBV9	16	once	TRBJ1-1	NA	TGTGCCAGCAGCCCATCTGGCGGGGGGCTGGGTACCGAAGCTTTCTTT	CASSPSGGGLGTEAFF
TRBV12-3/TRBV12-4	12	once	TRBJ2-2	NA	TGTGCCAGCACCCCCCAGACCGGGGAGCTGTTTTTT	CASTPQTGELFF
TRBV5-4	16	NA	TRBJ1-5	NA	TGTGCCAGCAGCTTGTTGCGGGGGGCCGTAAATCAGCCCCAGCATTTT	CASSLLRGAVNQPQHF
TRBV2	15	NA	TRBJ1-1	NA	TGTGCCAGCAGTGAAGGGATCCGATCGAACACTGAAGCTTTCTTT	CASSEGIRSNTEAFF
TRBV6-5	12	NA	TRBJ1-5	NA	TGTGCCAGCAGGAGCTGGAATCAGCCCCAGCATTTT	CASRSWNQPQHF
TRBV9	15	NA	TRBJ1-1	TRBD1	TGTGCCAGCAGCGCCCAAGGGGGCACGGTCACTGAAGCTTTCTTT	CASSAQGGTVTEAFF